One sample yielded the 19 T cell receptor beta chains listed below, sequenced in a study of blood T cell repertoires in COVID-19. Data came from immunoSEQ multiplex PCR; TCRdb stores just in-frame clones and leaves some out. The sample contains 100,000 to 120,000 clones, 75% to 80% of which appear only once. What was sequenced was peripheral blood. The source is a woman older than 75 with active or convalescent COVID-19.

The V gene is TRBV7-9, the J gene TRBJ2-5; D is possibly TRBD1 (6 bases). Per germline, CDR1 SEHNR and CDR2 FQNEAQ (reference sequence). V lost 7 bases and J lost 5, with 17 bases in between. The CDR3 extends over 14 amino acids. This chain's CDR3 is CASTPGGGPETQYF. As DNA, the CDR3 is TGTGCCAGCACCCCAGGTGGGGGCCCGGAGACCCAGTACTTC.

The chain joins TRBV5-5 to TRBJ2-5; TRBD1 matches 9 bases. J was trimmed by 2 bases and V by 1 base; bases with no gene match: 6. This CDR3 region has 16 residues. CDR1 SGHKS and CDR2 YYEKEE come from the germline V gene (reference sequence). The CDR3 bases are TGTGCCAGCAGCTTGTGGTTTGGACAGGGGCAAGAGACCCAGTACTTC. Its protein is CASSLWFGQGQETQYF. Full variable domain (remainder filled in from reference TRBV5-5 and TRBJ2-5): DAGVTQSPTHLIKTRGQQVTLRCSPISGHKSVSWYQQVLGQGPQFIFQYYEKEERGRGNFPDRFSARQFPNYSSELNVNALLLGDSALYLCASSLWFGQGQETQYFGPGTRLLVL.

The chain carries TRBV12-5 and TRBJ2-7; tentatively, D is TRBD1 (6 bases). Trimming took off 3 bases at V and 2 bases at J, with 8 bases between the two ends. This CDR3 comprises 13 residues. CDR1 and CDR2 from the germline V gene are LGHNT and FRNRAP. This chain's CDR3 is CASGLQGTYEQYF. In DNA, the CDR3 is TGTGCTAGTGGTTTACAGGGTACCTACGAGCAGTACTTC.

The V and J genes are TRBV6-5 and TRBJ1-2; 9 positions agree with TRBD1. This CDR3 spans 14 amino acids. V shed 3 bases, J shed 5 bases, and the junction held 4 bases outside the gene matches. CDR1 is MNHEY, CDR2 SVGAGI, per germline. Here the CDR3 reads CASSYRGQGYGYTF. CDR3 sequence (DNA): TGTGCCAGCAGTTATAGGGGACAGGGTTATGGCTACACCTTC.

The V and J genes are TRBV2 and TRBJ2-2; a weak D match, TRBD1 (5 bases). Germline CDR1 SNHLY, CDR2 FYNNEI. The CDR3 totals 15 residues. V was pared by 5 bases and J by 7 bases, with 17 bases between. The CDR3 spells CASSMFRPGIGELFF. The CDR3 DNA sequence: TGTGCCAGCAGTATGTTCCGGCCAGGGATCGGGGAGCTGTTTTTT.

DNA of the CDR3: TGTGCCATCAGTGAGTCAGGGGAAAGGGGTGCACCCCTCCACTTT. Translated: CAISESGERGAPLHF. The J gene is TRBJ1-6, the V gene TRBV10-3; weak D call: TRBD1 (5 bases). Trimming cost V 0 bases and J 11 bases, with 14 bases left between them. Per the germline V gene, CDR1 is ENHRY and CDR2 is SYGVKD. This CDR3 spans 15 amino acids.

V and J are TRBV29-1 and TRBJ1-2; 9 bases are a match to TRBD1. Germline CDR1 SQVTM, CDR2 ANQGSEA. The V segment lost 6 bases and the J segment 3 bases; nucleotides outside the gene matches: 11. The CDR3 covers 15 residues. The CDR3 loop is CSVAIGTGKDYGYTF. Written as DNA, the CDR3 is TGCAGCGTGGCTATAGGGACAGGGAAGGACTATGGCTACACCTTC.

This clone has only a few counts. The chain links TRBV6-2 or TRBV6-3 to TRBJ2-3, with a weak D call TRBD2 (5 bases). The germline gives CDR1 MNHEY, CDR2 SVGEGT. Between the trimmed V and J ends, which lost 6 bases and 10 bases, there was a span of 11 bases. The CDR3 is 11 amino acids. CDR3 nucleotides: TGTGCCAGCAGCATTTCAGCGGCGCAGTATTTT. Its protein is CASSISAAQYF.

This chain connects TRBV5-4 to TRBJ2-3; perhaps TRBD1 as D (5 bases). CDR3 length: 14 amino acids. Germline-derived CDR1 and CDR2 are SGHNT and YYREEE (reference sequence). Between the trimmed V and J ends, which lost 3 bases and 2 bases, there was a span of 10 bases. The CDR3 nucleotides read TGTGCCAGCAGCTGGAAGGACAACACAGATACGCAGTATTTT. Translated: CASSWKDNTDTQYF.

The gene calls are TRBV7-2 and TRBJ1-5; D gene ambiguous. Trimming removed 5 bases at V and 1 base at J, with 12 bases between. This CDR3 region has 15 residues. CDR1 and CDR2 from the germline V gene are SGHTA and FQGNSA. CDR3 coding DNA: TGTGCCAGCAGCCCGGAGTCGGCGAGCAATCAGCCCCAGCATTTT. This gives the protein CASSPESASNQPQHF.

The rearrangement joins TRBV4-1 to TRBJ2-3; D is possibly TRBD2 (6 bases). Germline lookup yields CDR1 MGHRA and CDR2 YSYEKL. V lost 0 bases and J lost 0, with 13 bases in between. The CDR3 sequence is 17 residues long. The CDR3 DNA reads TGCGCCAGCAGCCAAGATGCGGGACTCGTCAGCACAGATACGCAGTATTTT. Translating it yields CASSQDAGLVSTDTQYF.

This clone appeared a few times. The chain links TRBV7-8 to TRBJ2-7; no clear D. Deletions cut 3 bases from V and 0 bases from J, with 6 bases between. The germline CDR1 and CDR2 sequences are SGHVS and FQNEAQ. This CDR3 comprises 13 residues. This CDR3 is CASSFEFSYEQYF. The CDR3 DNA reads TGTGCCAGCAGCTTCGAGTTCTCCTACGAGCAGTACTTC.

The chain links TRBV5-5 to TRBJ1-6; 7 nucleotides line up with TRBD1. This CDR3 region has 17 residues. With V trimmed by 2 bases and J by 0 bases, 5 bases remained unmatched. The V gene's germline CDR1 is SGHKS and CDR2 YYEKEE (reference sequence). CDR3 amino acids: CASSLTTGVSYNSPLHF. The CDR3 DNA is TGTGCCAGCAGCTTAACCACAGGGGTCTCCTATAATTCACCCCTCCACTTT.

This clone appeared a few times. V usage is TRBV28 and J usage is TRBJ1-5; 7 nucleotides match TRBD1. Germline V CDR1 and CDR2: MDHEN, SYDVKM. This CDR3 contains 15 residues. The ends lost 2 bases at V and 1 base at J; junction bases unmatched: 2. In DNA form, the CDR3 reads TGTGCCAGCAGTTTAACAGGGGTGAGCAATCAGCCCCAGCATTTT. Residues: CASSLTGVSNQPQHF.

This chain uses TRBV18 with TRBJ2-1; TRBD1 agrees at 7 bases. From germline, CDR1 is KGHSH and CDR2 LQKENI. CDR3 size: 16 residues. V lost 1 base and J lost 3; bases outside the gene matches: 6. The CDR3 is CASSPRFAGGYNEQFF. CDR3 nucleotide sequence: TGTGCCAGCTCACCACGATTTGCAGGGGGCTACAATGAGCAGTTCTTC.

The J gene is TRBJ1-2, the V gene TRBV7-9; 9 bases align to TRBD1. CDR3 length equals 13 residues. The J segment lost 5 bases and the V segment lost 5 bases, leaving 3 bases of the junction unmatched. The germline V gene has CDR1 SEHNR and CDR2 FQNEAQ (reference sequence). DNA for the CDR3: TGTGCCAGCAGCACCGGACAGGGGTATGGCTACACCTTC. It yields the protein CASSTGQGYGYTF.

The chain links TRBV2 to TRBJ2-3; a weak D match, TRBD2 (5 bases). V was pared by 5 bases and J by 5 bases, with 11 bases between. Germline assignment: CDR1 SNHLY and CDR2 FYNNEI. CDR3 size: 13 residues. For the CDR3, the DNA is TGTGCCAGCAGTAACACCGGGGTAGATACGCAGTATTTT. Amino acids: CASSNTGVDTQYF.

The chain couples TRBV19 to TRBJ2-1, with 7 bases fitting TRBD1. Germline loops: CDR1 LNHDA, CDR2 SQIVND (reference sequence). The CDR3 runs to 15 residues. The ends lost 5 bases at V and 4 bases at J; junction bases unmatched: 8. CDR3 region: CASSPHRGPYNEQFF. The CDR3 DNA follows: TGTGCCAGTAGTCCCCACAGGGGCCCTTACAATGAGCAGTTCTTC.

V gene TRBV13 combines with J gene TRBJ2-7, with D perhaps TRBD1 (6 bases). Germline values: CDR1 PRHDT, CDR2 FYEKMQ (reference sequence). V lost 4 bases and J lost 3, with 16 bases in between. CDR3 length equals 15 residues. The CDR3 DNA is TGTGCCAGCAGCTCCGCCGGGACACCTCTCTACGAGCAGTACTTC. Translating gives CASSSAGTPLYEQYF.